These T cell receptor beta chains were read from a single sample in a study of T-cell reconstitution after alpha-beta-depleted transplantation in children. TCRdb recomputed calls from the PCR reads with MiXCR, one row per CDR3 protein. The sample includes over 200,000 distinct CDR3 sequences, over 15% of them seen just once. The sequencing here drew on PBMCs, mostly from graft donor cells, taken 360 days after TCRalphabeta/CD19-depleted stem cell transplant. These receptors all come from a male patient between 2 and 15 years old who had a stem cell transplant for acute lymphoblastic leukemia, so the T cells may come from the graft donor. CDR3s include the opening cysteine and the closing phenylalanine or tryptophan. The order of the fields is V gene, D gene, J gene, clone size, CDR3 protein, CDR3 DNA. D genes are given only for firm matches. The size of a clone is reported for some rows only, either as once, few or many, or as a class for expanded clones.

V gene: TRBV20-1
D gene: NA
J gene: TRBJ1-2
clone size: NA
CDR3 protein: CSAEAKVGNYGYTF
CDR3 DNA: TGCAGTGCTGAGGCCAAGGTTGGGAACTATGGCTACACCTTC

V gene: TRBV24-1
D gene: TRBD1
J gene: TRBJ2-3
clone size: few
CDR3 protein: CATSDPRTGPTDTQYF
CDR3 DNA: TGTGCCACCAGTGACCCTCGGACAGGGCCCACAGATACGCAGTATTTT

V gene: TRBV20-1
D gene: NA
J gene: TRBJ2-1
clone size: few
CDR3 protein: CSAKGVRSYNEQFF
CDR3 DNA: TGCAGTGCCAAGGGGGTAAGGTCCTACAATGAGCAGTTCTTC

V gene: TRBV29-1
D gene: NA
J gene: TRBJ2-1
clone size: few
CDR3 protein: CSVEAPKVTYNEQFF
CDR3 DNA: TGCAGCGTTGAAGCCCCGAAAGTTACGTACAATGAGCAGTTCTTC

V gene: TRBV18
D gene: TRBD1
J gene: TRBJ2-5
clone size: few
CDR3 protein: CASSPTDRVPTQYF
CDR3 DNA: TGTGCCAGCTCACCAACTGACAGGGTACCAACCCAGTACTTC

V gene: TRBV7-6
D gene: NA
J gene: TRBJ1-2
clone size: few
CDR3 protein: CASSLETGGPGNYGYTF
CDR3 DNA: TGTGCCAGCAGCTTAGAAACAGGTGGTCCAGGGAACTATGGCTACACCTTC

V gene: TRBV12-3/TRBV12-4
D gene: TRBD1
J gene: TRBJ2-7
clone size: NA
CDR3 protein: CASSLATGSSYEQYF
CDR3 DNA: TGTGCCAGCAGTTTAGCGACAGGGAGCTCCTACGAGCAGTACTTC

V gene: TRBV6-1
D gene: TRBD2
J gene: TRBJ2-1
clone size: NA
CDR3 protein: CASRLKRGGLEQFF
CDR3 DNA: TGTGCCAGCAGGCTAAAGCGGGGGGGGCTTGAGCAGTTCTTC

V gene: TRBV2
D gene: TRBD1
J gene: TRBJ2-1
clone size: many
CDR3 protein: CASSPGTGNNEQFF
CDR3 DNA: TGTGCCAGCAGTCCTGGGACAGGGAACAATGAGCAGTTCTTC

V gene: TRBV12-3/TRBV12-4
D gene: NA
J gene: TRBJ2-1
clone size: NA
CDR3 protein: CASSFGGVEQFF
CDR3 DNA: TGTGCCAGCAGTTTTGGTGGGGTCGAGCAGTTCTTC

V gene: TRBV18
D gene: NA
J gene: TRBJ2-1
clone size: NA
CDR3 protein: CASSSLQGTHNEQFF
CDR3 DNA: TGTGCCAGCTCATCTCTTCAGGGGACCCACAATGAGCAGTTCTTC

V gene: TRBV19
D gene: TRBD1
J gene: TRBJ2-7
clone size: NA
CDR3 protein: CASRLRDRDSYEQYF
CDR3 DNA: TGTGCCAGTAGACTCCGGGACAGGGACTCCTACGAGCAGTACTTC

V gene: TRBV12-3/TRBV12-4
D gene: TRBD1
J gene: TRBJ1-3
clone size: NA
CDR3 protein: CASSSLTTGGPGNTIYF
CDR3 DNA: TGTGCCAGCAGTTCCCTCACAACAGGGGGCCCTGGAAACACCATATATTTT

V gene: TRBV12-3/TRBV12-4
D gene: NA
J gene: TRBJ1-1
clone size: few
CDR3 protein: CASALGGGTEAFF
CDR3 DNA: TGTGCCAGCGCTTTAGGAGGGGGGACTGAAGCTTTCTTT

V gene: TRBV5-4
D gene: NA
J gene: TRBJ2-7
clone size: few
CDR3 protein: CASSLNRAHEQYF
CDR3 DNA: TGTGCCAGCAGCTTGAACAGGGCACACGAGCAGTACTTC

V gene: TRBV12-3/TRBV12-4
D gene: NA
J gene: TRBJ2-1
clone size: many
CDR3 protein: CASSEGRLGRSYNEQFF
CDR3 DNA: TGTGCCAGCAGTGAAGGACGGCTCGGACGCTCCTACAATGAGCAGTTCTTC

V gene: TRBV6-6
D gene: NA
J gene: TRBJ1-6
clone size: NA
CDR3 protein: CASSPSLNSPLHF
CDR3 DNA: TGTGCCAGCAGCCCCTCTCTGAATTCACCCCTCCACTTT

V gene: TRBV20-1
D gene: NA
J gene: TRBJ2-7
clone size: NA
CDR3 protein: CSARVASSYEQYF
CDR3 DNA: TGCAGTGCTAGAGTCGCGAGCTCCTACGAGCAGTACTTC